Included here is one TCR beta chain sequence, with context. Antigen unknown. Between the trimmed V and J ends, which lost 3 bases and 10 bases, there was a span of 28 bases. Looked up from germline, CDR1 is MNHNS and CDR2 is SASEGT. The CDR3 consists of 18 residues. The sample belongs to a study of regulatory T cells in long-lasting Graves disease. Study information: The study enrolled newly diagnosed Graves' patients on antithyroid drugs under 3 months.

Documented time point: newly diagnosed GD, antithyroid drugs for less than 3 months. TCR sequences were obtained from RNA taken from PBMCs. It was an endocrinology department in Xi'an, China, that provided the patients. A blood draw put 8 to 10 milliliters of peripheral blood into EDTA tubes. General study points: Fewer public clonotypes were shared by new patients (around 970) than by persistent patients (2,741).

CDR3 regions were amplified by Arm-PCR using iRepertoire HTBI primers to build TCR beta libraries. TCRdb independently ran MiXCR on the multiplex PCR reads; one entry per CDR3 protein. This sample carries more than 450,000 distinct CDR3 sequences, 12% of them seen once, and the ten largest clones take around 9.3%. This same sample was also part of a study on T cells in Graves' hyperthyroidism and ophthalmopathy.

This sequence joins TRBV6-1 and TRBJ2-1; D tentatively fits TRBD1 or TRBD2 (6 bases each). The material sequenced was peripheral blood mononuclear cells (PBMCs), taken at new diagnosis, from a patient treated with antithyroid drugs. This TCR derives from a woman between 25 and 40 years old with Graves disease. The chain's CDR3 is CASSDIAVRGRGVYEQFF. CDR3 bases: TGTGCCAGCAGTGATATAGCCGTCAGGGGAAGGGGGGTTTACGAGCAGTTCTTC.